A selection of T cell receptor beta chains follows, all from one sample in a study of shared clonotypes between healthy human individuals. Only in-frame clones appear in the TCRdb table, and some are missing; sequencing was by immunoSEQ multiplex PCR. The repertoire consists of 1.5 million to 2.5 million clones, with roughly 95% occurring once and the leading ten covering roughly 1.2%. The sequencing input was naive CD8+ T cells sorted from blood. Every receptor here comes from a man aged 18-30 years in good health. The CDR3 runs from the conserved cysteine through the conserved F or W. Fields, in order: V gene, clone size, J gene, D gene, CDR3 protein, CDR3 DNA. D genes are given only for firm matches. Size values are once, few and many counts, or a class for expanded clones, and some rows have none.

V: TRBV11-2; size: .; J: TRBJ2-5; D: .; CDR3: CASSSIVDQETQYF; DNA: TGTGCCAGCAGCTCCATAGTGGATCAAGAGACCCAGTACTTC
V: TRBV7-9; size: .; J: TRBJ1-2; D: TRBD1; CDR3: CASSRESGGDGYTF; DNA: TGTGCCAGCAGCCGAGAGTCAGGGGGAGACGGCTACACCTTC
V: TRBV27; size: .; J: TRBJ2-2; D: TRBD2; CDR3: CASSPPGGGELFF; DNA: TGTGCCAGCAGCCCCCCGGGAGGCGGGGAGCTGTTTTTT
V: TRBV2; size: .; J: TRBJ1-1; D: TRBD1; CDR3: CASSPSRGVEAFF; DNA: TGTGCCAGCAGCCCATCCAGGGGGGTTGAAGCTTTCTTT
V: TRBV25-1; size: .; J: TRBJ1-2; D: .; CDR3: CASSTLANYGYTF; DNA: TGTGCCAGCAGTACCCTAGCTAACTATGGCTACACCTTC
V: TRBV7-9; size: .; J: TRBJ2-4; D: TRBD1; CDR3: CASSDTRTGRDIQYF; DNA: TGTGCCAGCAGTGACACAAGGACAGGGCGTGACATTCAGTACTTC
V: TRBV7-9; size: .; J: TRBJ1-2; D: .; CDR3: CASSLSQGLRGGYTF; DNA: TGTGCCAGCAGCTTAAGTCAGGGGCTACGCGGGGGCTACACCTTC
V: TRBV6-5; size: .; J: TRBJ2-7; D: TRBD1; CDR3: CASSFSGDRSTYEQYF; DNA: TGTGCCAGCAGTTTCAGTGGGGACAGAAGTACCTACGAGCAGTACTTC
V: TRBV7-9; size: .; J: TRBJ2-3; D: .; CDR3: CASSNRAIETDTQYF; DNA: TGTGCCAGCAGCAATCGGGCTATCGAAACAGATACGCAGTATTTT
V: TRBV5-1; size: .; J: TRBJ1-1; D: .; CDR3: CASSLVQGMNTEAFF; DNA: TGCGCCAGCAGCTTGGTACAGGGCATGAACACTGAAGCTTTCTTT
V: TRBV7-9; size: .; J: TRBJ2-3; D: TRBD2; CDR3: CASSPNAGGTTDTQYF; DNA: TGTGCCAGCAGCCCAAACGCGGGAGGGACCACAGATACGCAGTATTTT
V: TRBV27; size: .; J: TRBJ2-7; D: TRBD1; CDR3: CASSLQDRAYEQYF; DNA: TGTGCCAGCAGTTTACAGGACAGGGCCTACGAGCAGTACTTC
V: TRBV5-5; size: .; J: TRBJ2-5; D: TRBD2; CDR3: CASSTGTSGGQETQYF; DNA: TGTGCCAGCAGCACCGGGACTAGCGGGGGACAAGAGACCCAGTACTTC
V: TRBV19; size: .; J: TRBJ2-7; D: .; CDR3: CASSPEGFSPYEQYF; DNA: TGTGCCAGTAGTCCAGAGGGGTTCTCGCCCTACGAGCAGTACTTC
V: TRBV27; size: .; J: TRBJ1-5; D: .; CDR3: CASSLSPGNQPQHF; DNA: TGTGCCAGCAGTTTATCCCCGGGCAATCAGCCCCAGCATTTT
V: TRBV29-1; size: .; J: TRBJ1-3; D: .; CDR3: CSVEGPGNTIYF; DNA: TGCAGCGTTGAAGGGCCTGGAAACACCATATATTTT
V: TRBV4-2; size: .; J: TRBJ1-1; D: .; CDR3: CASSQDEGLGTEAFF; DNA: TGTGCCAGCAGCCAAGATGAGGGCTTGGGCACTGAAGCTTTCTTT
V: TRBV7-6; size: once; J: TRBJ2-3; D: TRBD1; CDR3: CASSLALGQGSTDTQYF; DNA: TGTGCCAGCAGCTTAGCCTTGGGACAGGGGAGCACAGATACGCAGTATTTT
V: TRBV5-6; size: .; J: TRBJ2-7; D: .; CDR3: CASSLTDSSYEQYF; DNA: TGTGCCAGCAGCTTGACAGACAGCTCCTACGAGCAGTACTTC
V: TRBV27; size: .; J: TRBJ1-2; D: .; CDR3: CASSPQGDYGYTF; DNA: TGTGCCAGCAGTCCGCAGGGTGACTATGGCTACACCTTC
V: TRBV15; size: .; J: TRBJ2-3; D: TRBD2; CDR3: CATSRPGGTDTQYF; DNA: TGTGCCACCAGCAGACCCGGGGGGACAGATACGCAGTATTTT
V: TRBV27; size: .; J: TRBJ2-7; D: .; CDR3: CASGLGTEQYF; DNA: TGTGCCAGCGGGTTAGGGACAGAGCAGTACTTC
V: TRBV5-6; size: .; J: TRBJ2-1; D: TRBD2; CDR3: CASSGLGDNEQFF; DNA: TGTGCCAGCAGCGGACTAGGAGACAATGAGCAGTTCTTC
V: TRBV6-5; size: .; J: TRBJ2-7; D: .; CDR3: CASSYGPLSSYEQYF; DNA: TGTGCCAGCAGTTATGGGCCATTAAGCTCCTACGAGCAGTACTTC
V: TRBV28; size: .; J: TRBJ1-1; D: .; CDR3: CASRGTWDTEAFF; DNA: TGTGCCAGTCGGGGAACCTGGGACACTGAAGCTTTCTTT